The clone carrying this TCR beta chain is a singleton in its sample. No antigen is known for it. These data originate in a study of cytomegalovirus exposure and HLA in healthy donors. Study-wide findings and caveats: TCR beta sequences reportedly predicted the HLA-A and HLA-B alleles of most subjects accurately. Information on immune exposure was restricted to one variable (CMV serostatus).

This CDR3 is 15 amino acids long. In germline, CDR1 is SGHRS, CDR2 YFSETQ. V lost 4 bases, J lost 8 bases, and 18 bases lay in between. This PCR relied on a set of 60 Vbeta primers and 13 Jbeta primers. Original handling: In a later analysis, the count reached 80 million or so unique TCR beta chains, with around 11 million shared. The protocol was immunoSEQ multiplex PCR, while the TCRdb copy is restricted to in-frame clones and leaves out a portion. V and J calls and clone size follow that table, whereas D and trimming were derived from the DNA. This sample has 130,000 or so clones; less than 90% occur once, and the top ten carry about 1.6%.

The sequencing input was PBMCs. This clonotype was sampled from a man aged 35-49 years in good health and CMV-seronegative. The rearrangement joins TRBV5-1 to TRBJ2-2, with D maybe TRBD2 (5 bases). The CDR3 region has the DNA TGCGCCAGCAGCCCCGACTATCCCCCAGAGGGGGAGCTGTTTTTT. Its translation: CASSPDYPPEGELFF.